The entry below describes one T cell receptor beta chain. This clone occurred once. Its antigen is unknown. No base-level quality is on record; no much larger clone is a single base apart. The cysteine opens and the phenylalanine closes a CDR3 of 13 amino acids. Only CDR3 DNA is held: 39 bases, read in frame from base 1. Cut back by 3 bases and 3 bases, the V and J ends lie 9 bases apart. CDR1 SGHTA and CDR2 FQGNSA are derived from the germline V gene. The library came from the immunoSEQ multiplex PCR assay. A mixture of 60 forward primers for TCR Vbeta segments and 13 reverse primers for TCR Jbeta segments was used in the multiplex PCR. The CDR3 region of rearranged TCR beta genes was amplified from genomic DNA by a multiplex PCR assay. On the Illumina HiSeq System, the amplified TCR beta libraries were sequenced as 87-base-pair reads. The study's own analysis went as follows. In a later analysis, roughly 80 million unique TCR beta chains were counted across the 650 to 750 repertoires, and approximately 11 million of these chains were shared by at least two donors. A nearest-neighbor algorithm error-corrected the raw reads and collapsed the reads into unique sequences, merging closely related sequences to remove PCR and sequencing errors. To assign V, D and J gene segments, CDR3 sequences were aligned to IMGT reference sequences. For a sequence to be retained, at least a six-nucleotide match to both a V gene segment and a J gene segment was required. Rearrangements were called productive when the CDR3 lacked stop codons and stayed in frame with V and J; all others were non-productive. CDR3 was defined by IMGT convention, running from the second conserved V-encoded cysteine to the conserved J-encoded phenylalanine. The earlier analysis of 450 to 750 of the donors excluded any sequence lacking an unambiguous match to a single V gene segment. An earlier analysis of about 600 of the donors called V segments functional above 56.7% productive rearrangements and segregating when the between-donor standard deviation exceeded 5%. To diagnose cytomegalovirus status from the catalog of TCR beta chain sequences, a statistical classification framework was built. V and J gene assignment, in a later analysis, came from comparing TCR nucleotide sequences with IMGT/GENE-DB human TR gene sequences. The TCRdist pipeline was used in a later analysis to assign CDR3 sequences and most-parsimonious VDJ recombination scenarios. In a later analysis, each TCR beta chain was defined by its CDR3 amino acid sequence together with its V-gene family, and reads without a unique V-gene family were excluded. As a way to deal with suspected cross-contamination and a sequencing artifact, a later analysis dropped approximately 590 nucleotide sequences that were highly shared and had low generation probability. In a later analysis, a clonal expansion index for each public chain was calculated from normalized within-repertoire ranks of inferred template counts. A later analysis computed generation probabilities with a VDJ recombination model fitted to out-of-frame rearrangements, and checked the results against IGoR. A later analysis scored TCR-TCR, TCR-HLA and TCR-CMV co-occurrence with hypergeometric tests, applying a repertoire-size bias correction to TCR pairs. In a later analysis, false discovery rates were estimated by permuting HLA or CMV assignments 20 times. A later analysis grouped co-occurring TCRs with DBSCAN, adding TCRdist sequence similarity when clustering within HLA-allele-positive subsets. Co-occurrence clustering excluded repertoires with fewer than 30,000 or more than 120,000 public chains, plus five with anomalous nucleotide sharing. The clones in this table, taken by TCRdb from immuneACCESS, are in-frame only. Not every clone is retained; where verified, under half of the shortfall comes from an unresolved V gene, and the cause of the rest is unknown. The D gene and trimming were derived from the DNA, and the V and J assignments and clone size from that table. Across this sample there are 120,000 or so clones, with 80% seen only once. Together, the top ten hold less than 3% of the sample.

In total, 500 to 700 healthy bone marrow donors made up the cohort. At the time of sampling, every cohort member was nominally healthy, though immune exposures that went unrecorded were likely present. The donor was CMV seronegative and was included in the group of around 320 seronegative cohort members. Each donor provided a peripheral blood sample, and peripheral blood mononuclear cells were used for TCR beta sequencing. Genomic DNA was extracted from the blood cell samples with the Qiagen DNeasy Blood Extraction Kit. This record comes from a study of cytomegalovirus exposure and HLA in healthy donors (dated by TCRdb to 2016 to 2017). Looking at the study overall: An earlier analysis of about 530 of the donors reported about 300 Gb of sequence data and about 120 million unique TCR beta sequences obtained from approximately 180 million T cells. An early release covering 550 to 700 HLA-typed donors comprised approximately 290 gigabases of sequencing data and approximately 85 million unique TCR sequences. Of the roughly 410 genotyped donors, less than 90% were placed in the genetic ancestry cluster associated with self-reported Caucasian donors. The study aimed to test whether signatures of past pathogen exposure could be identified by cataloging public T cell receptors. The study used immunosequencing to profile the T cell repertoires of about 670 subjects and linked those repertoires to cytomegalovirus serostatus. A separate validation cohort of approximately 130 different subjects was used in addition to the 666-subject first cohort. To predict cytomegalovirus infection status, the study brought together high-throughput TCR immunosequencing, statistical association of individual TCRs with disease status, and machine learning. A later analysis re-analyzed previously published TCR beta repertoires from several hundred donors and added high-resolution HLA genotyping to study TCR occurrence patterns. In the later analysis, no new phenotypic data were used to find candidate immune exposures; instead, reliance was placed on TCR beta sequences and their occurrence across donors. To decide whether each TCR beta V gene segment behaved as functional or pseudogenic, an earlier analysis of some 600 of the donors relied on high-throughput TCR beta sequencing. Donor age, sex, ethnicity and CMV serostatus were collected together with the repertoire data. In a later genetic analysis, genome-wide SNP genotypes for about three fifths of the roughly 670 donors were used, and that subset was treated as a discovery cohort. Every discovery cohort repertoire had been produced on one sequencing platform. HLA typing included class I and class II loci at four-digit resolution. The number of donors typed differed by locus, with about 629-630 for A, B, C, DRB1 and DQB1, roughly 550 for DQA1, 600 to 610 for DPA1, and approximately 470 for DPB1. A handful of DR-DQ haplotypes were handled as single units for association and clustering because linkage in the cohort was strong. Across some 400 genotyped donors of the cohort, an average of roughly 250,000 unique TCR beta nucleotide sequences per donor were sequenced, and roughly a sixth of those sequences were non-productive. Summary of the overall study and its limitations: Correlated functional status among segregating V segments might reflect linkage disequilibrium, but an unknown experimental factor could not be ruled out. A few of the identified cytomegalovirus-associated TCR beta chains were confirmed in vitro to be specific for cytomegalovirus antigens. According to a later analysis, most CMV-associated TCR beta chains appeared to be HLA-restricted, and the HLA associations seemed to be driven largely by CMV exposure. The study listed 164 TCR beta chains as associated with cytomegalovirus. In this cohort, only TCR beta chains were sequenced, and detectable features were limited by the absence of alpha or paired-chain data. While some public TCRs were present in many individuals, most TCR sequences turned up only very rarely across donors. Roughly uniform sequencing depth across donors was assumed in presence/absence analyses, although this assumption may not hold. According to a later analysis, parvovirus B19, influenza, CMV and Epstein-Barr virus appeared linked to several top co-occurrence clusters. The authors suggested that the approach could potentially be extended to other disease states and immunological phenotypes. V-gene and J-gene trimming of TCR beta chains was associated with a missense DCLRE1C variant in a later genetic analysis, and the association was replicated in an independent cohort. Some IMGT-functional V segments, including TRBV6-2 and TRBV6-3, could not be distinguished by the 87-base-pair reads and were therefore excluded. A further reported finding was that TCR beta sequences accurately predicted the HLA-A and HLA-B alleles for most subjects in the first cohort. According to a later analysis, TCR association rates differed among HLA loci, with DRB1 alleles showing the most associated TCRs and HLA-C alleles showing the fewest. In an earlier analysis of about 550 of the donors, most TCR beta V segments were observed in productive rearrangements about 90% or about 30% of the time, broadly matching IMGT annotations. A group of highly shared sequence variants was considered likely to be a technical artifact of the sequencing pipeline. Strong co-occurrence of HLA alleles, especially DR and DQ, made assigning TCR associations to individual alleles difficult. Compared with the approximately 710-donor mean, donors in an Asian-associated ancestry cluster had fewer N-insertions in productive TCRs, according to a later genetic analysis. In a later analysis, HLA-associated TCR beta chains showed more clonal expansion and lower generation probabilities than non-associated chains that were equally common. Because counts were too low, some 17 rarely observed V segments, including chromosome 9 orphons, were left out of the earlier analysis of 500 to 750 of the donors. The classifier was reported to diagnose cytomegalovirus status with high specificity and sensitivity in both the original cohort and the validation cohort. CMV serostatus was the only immune exposure information available for the cohort. Because some donors lacked HLA typing at each locus, the association tests relied only on the typed subset. In a later analysis, some 17,000 TCR beta sequences were associated with specific HLA alleles at a false discovery rate of 0.05.

This receptor was taken from a man aged 25 to 40 in good health and CMV-seronegative. The chain is assembled from TRBV7-2 and TRBJ2-7; a confident D gene designation cannot be given. What was sequenced was PBMCs. The CDR3 loop reads CASSLMADYEQYF. At the DNA level, the sequence is TGTGCCAGCAGCTTGATGGCAGACTACGAGCAGTACTTC. With the portions outside the CDR3 filled from the reference TRBV7-2 and TRBJ2-7 genes, the complete variable region becomes GAGVSQSPSNKVTEKGKDVELRCDPISGHTALYWYRQSLGQGLEFLIYFQGNSAPDKSGLPSDRFSAERTGGSVSTLTIQRTQQEDSAVYLCASSLMADYEQYFGPGTRLTVT.